The next 12 T cell receptor beta chains were all read from a single sample in a study of early stage breast cancer tumors. The table came from immunoSEQ multiplex PCR; TCRdb's copy has only in-frame clones and leaves some out. Of around 10,000 clones in the sample, 60% to 75% were seen once. Sequencing was performed on breast tumor tissue. These receptor sequences come from a person in their sixties with breast cancer.

In this sample, this clone turned up a few times. DNA for the CDR3: TGTGCCAGCAGCTCCTATACTAGCGGCTCCTACGAGCAGTACTTC. This translates into CASSSYTSGSYEQYF. The chain combines TRBV7-9 with TRBJ2-7; 8 nucleotides agree with TRBD2. J gave up 0 bases and V 4 bases, and 5 bases lay outside the gene matches. This CDR3 is 15 amino acids long. CDR1 is SEHNR, CDR2 FQNEAQ, per germline (reference sequence).

This clone came up a few times. V and J are TRBV9 and TRBJ1-3, with TRBD1 matching 11 bases. The germline gives CDR1 SGDLS, CDR2 YYNGEE. The CDR3 contains 16 residues. J gave up 2 bases and V 3 bases, and 4 bases lay outside the gene matches. CDR3 DNA: TGTGCCAGCAGCGGAGGACAGGGGGCCCCTGGAAACACCATATATTTT. This translates into CASSGGQGAPGNTIYF. Drawing the rest from reference TRBV9 and TRBJ1-3, the complete variable domain is DSGVTQTPKHLITATGQRVTLRCSPRSGDLSVYWYQQSLDQGLQFLIQYYNGEERAKGNILERFSAQQFPDLHSELNLSSLELGDSALYFCASSGGQGAPGNTIYFGEGSWLTVV.

This chain uses TRBV20-1 with TRBJ1-2, with unresolved D. Germline V gives CDR1 DFQATT, CDR2 SNEGSKA (reference sequence). The V end lost 6 bases, the J end lost 5 bases, and 7 bases lay between the germline ends. This CDR3 has 10 residues. CDR3 DNA: TGCAGTGCCACGGATTATGGCTACACCTTC. Amino acids: CSATDYGYTF.

This clone was detected a few times. The chain carries TRBV28 and TRBJ2-3, with 13 bases lining up with TRBD2. The CDR3 is made up of 17 amino acids. The V gene's germline CDR1 is MDHEN and CDR2 SYDVKM. Trimming cost V 4 bases and J 0 bases; bases outside gene matches: 4. DNA for the CDR3: TGTGCCAGCAGTTCCGGACTAGCGGGAGTTAGCACAGATACGCAGTATTTT. Translating it yields CASSSGLAGVSTDTQYF.

This clone was counted only a few times. The V gene is TRBV6-4, the J gene TRBJ2-1, with unresolved D. With 4 bases removed from V and 1 base from J, the gap between germline ends came to 8 bases. The CDR3 runs 14 residues. The germline CDR1 and CDR2 sequences are MRHNA and SNTAGT. CDR3 sequence: CASSVDSSYNEQFF. CDR3 sequence (DNA): TGTGCCAGCAGTGTCGACTCATCCTACAATGAGCAGTTCTTC.

CDR3 residues: CASSADDRNYGYTF. The CDR3, as DNA: TGTGCCAGCAGCGCCGACGACAGAAACTATGGCTACACCTTC. The chain links TRBV9 to TRBJ1-2; D might be TRBD1 (5 bases). V was clipped by 3 bases and J by 2 bases, with 11 bases between them. Per the germline V gene, CDR1 is SGDLS and CDR2 is YYNGEE. CDR3 length equals 14 residues.

This clone was detected only a few times. This sequence joins TRBV7-9 and TRBJ1-4; 8 bases line up with TRBD1. The J segment lost 6 bases and the V segment lost 8 bases, leaving 17 bases of the junction unmatched. This CDR3 comprises 17 residues. The germline CDR1 and CDR2 sequences are SEHNR and FQNEAQ (reference sequence). The CDR3 coding sequence is TGTGCCAGCTCCAAACGAGCCAGCCAGGGGGCCGATGAAAAACTGTTTTTT. Its translation is CASSKRASQGADEKLFF.

The chain links TRBV7-9 to TRBJ1-5, with D perhaps TRBD1 (5 bases). CDR3 length: 17 residues. Per the germline V gene, CDR1 is SEHNR and CDR2 is FQNEAQ (reference sequence). V was trimmed by 5 bases and J by 1 base, leaving 18 bases between them. CDR3 sequence reads: CASSPGTASLSNQPQHF. CDR3 coding DNA: TGTGCCAGCAGCCCCGGGACGGCCTCTCTCAGCAATCAGCCCCAGCATTTT.

V is TRBV12-5 and J is TRBJ1-1; D not resolved. The CDR3 consists of 14 residues. CDR1 and CDR2 from the germline V gene are LGHNT and FRNRAP. V gave up 1 base and J gave up 1 base, with 7 bases separating them. In DNA, the CDR3 is TGTGCTAGTGGTTTGGACGGCTCGAACACTGAAGCTTTCTTT. This translates into CASGLDGSNTEAFF.

This clone has only a few counts. The J gene is TRBJ2-1, the V gene TRBV6-1; 8 nucleotides align to TRBD2. The ends lost 5 bases at V and 3 bases at J; junction bases unmatched: 6. CDR1 MNHNS and CDR2 SASEGT come from the germline V gene. The CDR3 has 15 residues. The CDR3 bases are TGTGCCAGCAGTCTGTGGCTAGCGGGCTACAATGAGCAGTTCTTC. Translation: CASSLWLAGYNEQFF.

For the CDR3, the DNA is TGTGCCAGCAGTGGGGGCTTGTTGGGCACAGATACGCAGTATTTT. Translation gives CASSGGLLGTDTQYF. The chain employs TRBV25-1 and TRBJ2-3; tentative D call: TRBD1 (5 bases). CDR1 is MGHDK and CDR2 is SYGVNS in the germline V gene. The CDR3 has 15 residues. Between the trimmed V and J ends, which lost 4 bases and 1 base, there was a span of 12 bases.

A few counts support this clone. J is TRBJ1-2 and V is TRBV7-2; D remains unclear. The ends were cut back, 3 bases at V and 6 bases at J, with 8 bases in the middle. The CDR3 consists of 12 residues. Germline V gives CDR1 SGHTA, CDR2 FQGNSA. The CDR3 protein is CASSLSGDGYTF. The CDR3 DNA sequence: TGTGCCAGCAGCTTGTCGGGTGATGGCTACACCTTC.